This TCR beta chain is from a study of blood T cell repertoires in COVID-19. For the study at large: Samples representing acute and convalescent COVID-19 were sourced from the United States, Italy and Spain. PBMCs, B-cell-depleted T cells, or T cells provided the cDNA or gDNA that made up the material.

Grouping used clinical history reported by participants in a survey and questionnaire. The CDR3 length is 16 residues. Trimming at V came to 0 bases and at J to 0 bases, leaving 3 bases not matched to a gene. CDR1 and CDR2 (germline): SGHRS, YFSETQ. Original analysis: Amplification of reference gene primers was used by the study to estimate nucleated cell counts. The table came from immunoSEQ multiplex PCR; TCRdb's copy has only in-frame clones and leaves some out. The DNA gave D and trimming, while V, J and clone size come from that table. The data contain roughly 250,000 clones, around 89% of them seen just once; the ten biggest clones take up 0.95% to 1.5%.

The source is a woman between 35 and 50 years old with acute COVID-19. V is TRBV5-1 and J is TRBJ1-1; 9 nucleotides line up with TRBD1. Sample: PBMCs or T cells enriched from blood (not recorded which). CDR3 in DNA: TGCGCCAGCAGCTTGGGTGGGACAGGGATGAACACTGAAGCTTTCTTT. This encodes CASSLGGTGMNTEAFF.